A selection of T cell receptor beta chains follows, all from one sample in a study of technical replicates of blood from a handful of donors. Assay: immunoSEQ multiplex PCR; the TCRdb copy retains only in-frame clones and omits some. The data show roughly 72,000 clones, about 94% seen once. What was sequenced was T cells isolated from PBMCs. The origin of the receptors is a human donor in good health. Both conserved end residues are part of each CDR3. Clone size is not always given. Where it is, it says once, few, many or a class for expanded clones.

V gene | clone size | CDR3 protein
TRBV7-9 | - | CASSALGGKNTEAFF
TRBV15 | - | CATSRGTSGRSTDTQYF
TRBV2 | - | CASSEVPRAARYEQYF
TRBV11-3 | - | CASSLDSAKQFF
TRBV11-3 | - | CASSLVGGARDGYTF
TRBV7-9 | - | CASSHAGGGGYTEAFF
TRBV11-2 | - | CASSFSLQGYTGELFF
TRBV7-2 | - | CASSLTSGRTDTQYF
TRBV10-3 | - | CAIRETSGRGYEQYF
TRBV29-1 | - | CSVGQANTEAFF
TRBV27 | - | CASSDRSHQPQHF
TRBV5-4 | - | CASSWQGSNYGYTF
TRBV7-3 | - | CASSLGDRTGTGELFF
TRBV30 | - | CAWSVKGAGGYTF
TRBV27 | - | CASSPSWLQETQYF
TRBV4-1 | - | CASSQFPGLRFGANVLTF
TRBV6-1 | - | CASSAEGVDTEAFF
TRBV30 | - | CAWKPLAGSETQYF
TRBV19 | - | CASSIGQSADTQYF
TRBV5-5 | - | CASSLGSGRTESYEQYF
TRBV28 | - | CASRTDRGANEKLFF
TRBV30 | - | CAWSVGDTYEQYF
TRBV28 | - | CASSLNDRDYNEQFF
TRBV10-2 | - | CASSRQGQPQHF
TRBV29-1 | - | CSVEDMTHTDTQYF
TRBV5-4 | - | CASSRRDRGDYGYTF
TRBV2 | once | CASSETRDRARIQYF
TRBV19 | - | CASRGTGYSGANVLTF
TRBV5-1 | - | CASSRPSGRQLNEQFF
TRBV5-6 | - | CASSYKNDRINEKLFF
TRBV7-9 | once | CASSTRQGLREKLFF
TRBV11-2 | - | CASSLDSQGLTDTQYF
TRBV6-1 | - | CASSEGATNTGELFF
TRBV29-1 | - | CSVGTGTGRNTEAFF
TRBV29-1 | once | CSVLMYRVSETQYF
TRBV2 | - | CAREGQGGRHEQYF
TRBV7-7 | - | CASSLGLWLAGGPSSYNEQFF
TRBV29-1 | - | CSVEDDGRASDTQYF
TRBV11-2 | - | CASSSGLAGAYEQYF
TRBV19 | - | CASSLAGLTEAFF
TRBV7-8 | - | CASSLVAGTGDTQYF
TRBV30 | - | CAWGDTKGFQPQHF
TRBV28 | - | CASSSGTGGGIGTEAFF
TRBV4-3 | once | CASSQAGEGIMNTEAFF
TRBV6-5 | - | CASSTPGIPDTQYF
TRBV6-5 | - | CASSYLYRGQNTEAFF
TRBV6-1 | - | CASNAAQGVSGEQYF